The 20 T cell receptor beta chains below all came from one sample that was sequenced in a study of beta chain features in type 1 diabetes (dated by TCRdb to 2017 to 2018). Library preparation employed the immunoSEQ multiplex PCR assay. The entire isolated RNA was reverse transcribed using the High Capacity cDNA Reverse Transcription Kit, and thus expressed TCRB transcripts were sequenced. The clones in this table, taken by TCRdb from immuneACCESS, are in-frame only. Not every clone is retained; where verified, under half of the shortfall comes from an unresolved V gene, and the cause of the rest is unknown. The sample profile shows a few hundred thousand clones; around 28% of them were found once. The ten largest clones add up to around 0.065% of the sample. Source material: naive CD4+ T cells from blood. The sample's cell subset or site, from its label and the paper: true naive CD4+ T cells. The receptors derive from a man aged 18 to 30 in good health.

This clone appeared a few times. The genes are TRBV5-4 and TRBJ2-1, with D maybe TRBD1 (5 bases). V lost 4 bases and J lost 0, with 11 bases in between. Per germline, CDR1 SGHNT and CDR2 YYREEE (reference sequence). The CDR3 has 15 residues. The CDR3 DNA reads TGTGCCAGCAGCGCAGACAGCGACTCCTACAATGAGCAGTTCTTC. Protein sequence: CASSADSDSYNEQFF.

The chain joins TRBV10-2 to TRBJ2-1; no definite D call. The V end lost 3 bases, the J end lost 6 bases, and 9 bases lay between the germline ends. CDR3 length: 13 amino acids. Germline V gene data show CDR1 as WSHSY and CDR2 as SAAADI. The CDR3: CASSEAMGNEQFF. CDR3 bases: TGCGCCAGCAGTGAAGCTATGGGCAATGAGCAGTTCTTC.

This clone was recorded a few times. The chain combines TRBV5-4 with TRBJ2-1, with 11 bases matching TRBD2. Looked up from germline, CDR1 is SGHNT and CDR2 is YYREEE (reference sequence). V shed 1 base and J 7 bases; nucleotides not matched to a gene: 7. The CDR3 sequence is 16 residues long. The CDR3 sequence is CASSLSLAGVLNEQFF. DNA of the CDR3: TGTGCCAGCAGCTTGTCACTAGCGGGAGTATTGAATGAGCAGTTCTTC. Variable domain in full (rest from reference TRBV5-4 and TRBJ2-1): ETGVTQSPTHLIKTRGQQVTLRCSSQSGHNTVSWYQQALGQGPQFIFQYYREEENGRGNFPPRFSGLQFPNYSSELNVNALELDDSALYLCASSLSLAGVLNEQFFGPGTRLTVL.

The rearrangement uses TRBV27 and TRBJ2-7; the D gene could be TRBD1 or TRBD2 (5 bases each). Germline values: CDR1 MNHEY, CDR2 SMNVEV (reference sequence). V lost 5 bases and J 2 bases, leaving 13 bases between the germline ends. The length of the CDR3 is 14 residues. The CDR3 region has the DNA TGTGCCAGCAGTCCAACGGGACGGACCTACGAGCAGTACTTC. It codes for CASSPTGRTYEQYF.

This clone was picked up one time. At one of its ends the junction is not consistent with the germline gene, which may arise from a read error. This sequence joins TRBV6-5 and TRBJ1-2; D uncertain. Germline V gene lookup returns CDR1 MNHEY and CDR2 SVGAGI. The CDR3 covers 11 residues. CDR3 sequence: CASSYRNTLIF. The CDR3 nucleotides are TGTGCCAGCAGTTACCGAAACACCCTGATCTTC.

The chain couples TRBV28 to TRBJ2-1; D is perhaps TRBD1 or TRBD2 (5 bases each). This CDR3 spans 14 amino acids. Germline assignment: CDR1 MDHEN and CDR2 SYDVKM. Trimming took off 2 bases at V and 10 bases at J, with 15 bases between the two ends. This CDR3 is CASSLGTPSWEQFF. CDR3 DNA: TGTGCCAGCAGTTTAGGGACGCCCTCGTGGGAGCAGTTCTTC. Together with reference TRBV28 and TRBJ2-1, the CDR3 gives the full variable domain: DVKVTQSSRYLVKRTGEKVFLECVQDMDHENMFWYRQDPGLGLRLIYFSYDVKMKEKGDIPEGYSVSREKKERFSLILESASTNQTSMYLCASSLGTPSWEQFFGPGTRLTVL.

In its sample, this clone was seen a few times. The chain links TRBV29-1 to TRBJ2-1; D perhaps matches TRBD1 (6 bases). The V and J ends lost 7 bases and 2 bases respectively, with 15 bases between them. The length of the CDR3 is 14 residues. Germline CDR1 reads SQVTM; CDR2 reads ANQGSEA. CDR3 DNA: TGCAGCGGGGATACAGGGTTTCCCTACAATGAGCAGTTCTTC. It codes for CSGDTGFPYNEQFF.

The chain employs TRBV5-1 and TRBJ2-5, with 11 bases identical to TRBD2. Germline values: CDR1 SGHRS, CDR2 YFSETQ. The V segment lost 3 bases and the J segment 4 bases; nucleotides outside the gene matches: 5. This CDR3 spans 15 amino acids. CDR3 DNA sequence: TGCGCCAGCAGCTATGCCGGGACTAGCGGAGAGACCCAGTACTTC. Protein: CASSYAGTSGETQYF.

The chain recombines TRBV29-1 with TRBJ2-7; the D gene could be TRBD1 or TRBD2 (5 bases each). V was trimmed by 3 bases and J by 7 bases, leaving 19 bases between them. This CDR3 has 14 amino acids. CDR1 SQVTM and CDR2 ANQGSEA come from the germline V gene. The CDR3 bases are TGCAGCGTTGACCCGGGACCCCAGCCGGGAGAGCAGTACTTC. Its protein is CSVDPGPQPGEQYF.

Only a few counts were recorded for this clone. V gene TRBV9 combines with J gene TRBJ2-7; 10 positions match TRBD1. V lost 3 bases and J lost 13; bases outside the gene matches: 10. The CDR3 is 13 residues long. Germline V gene data show CDR1 as SGDLS and CDR2 as YYNGEE. The CDR3 DNA follows: TGTGCCAGCAGCGCGCAGGGGACAGGGGAGGAATACTTC. Translating it yields CASSAQGTGEEYF.

In regard to this clone: At one of its ends the junction is not consistent with the germline gene, which may arise from a read error. This rearrangement joins TRBV5-6 to TRBJ2-5, with 9 bases lining up with TRBD2. CDR1 SGHDT and CDR2 YYEEEE come from the germline V gene. CDR3 size: 13 residues. The CDR3 reads CASSLLAGEAQYF. CDR3 nucleotides: TGTGCCAGCAGCTTGTTAGCGGGAGAGGCCCAGTACTTC.

This chain connects TRBV30 to TRBJ2-1, with a possible D match to TRBD1 (6 bases). This CDR3 region has 13 residues. With 4 bases removed from V and 5 bases from J, the gap between germline ends came to 12 bases. Germline CDR1 reads GTSNPN; CDR2 reads SVGIG (reference sequence). The CDR3 loop reads CAWTPGANNEQFF. CDR3 bases: TGTGCCTGGACCCCAGGGGCCAACAATGAGCAGTTCTTC.

CDR3: CASSWRRGWALQETQYF. The DNA for the CDR3 is TGCGCCAGCAGCTGGAGGCGTGGGTGGGCACTGCAAGAGACCCAGTACTTC. The J gene is TRBJ2-5, the V gene TRBV4-3, with D maybe TRBD2 (5 bases). V gave up 5 bases and J gave up 2 bases, with 21 bases separating them. Germline assignment: CDR1 LGHNA and CDR2 YSLEER. The CDR3 is made up of 17 amino acids.

The chain recombines TRBV5-6 with TRBJ2-3, with a tentative D call TRBD2 (5 bases). V gave up 1 base and J gave up 5 bases, with 5 bases separating them. CDR3 length: 12 amino acids. Germline CDR1 and CDR2: SGHDT and YYEEEE. CDR3 residues: CASSLRGDTQYF. CDR3 sequence (DNA): TGTGCCAGCAGCTTGCGGGGAGATACGCAGTATTTT.

Worth noting for this clone: In the same sample, other DNA sequences code for this CDR3. The chain has TRBV28 and TRBJ2-1; no firm D call. The CDR3 runs 12 residues. Trimming removed 3 bases from V and 8 bases from J, with 8 bases in between. Germline loops: CDR1 MDHEN, CDR2 SYDVKM. The CDR3 region is CASSLVTDEQFF. CDR3 coding DNA: TGTGCCAGCAGTTTGGTAACCGATGAGCAGTTCTTC.

This clone was detected a few times. The chain joins TRBV7-2 to TRBJ2-3; 7 bases align to TRBD1. Germline V CDR1 and CDR2: SGHTA, FQGNSA. The CDR3 is made up of 14 amino acids. The V gene end was trimmed by 5 bases and the J gene end by 7 bases; junction bases not matched to a gene: 9. The CDR3 sequence: CASSPQTGLYTQYF. The CDR3 nucleotides are TGTGCCAGCAGCCCCCAGACAGGGCTGTATACGCAGTATTTT. The variable domain in full, with the rest retrieved from reference TRBV7-2 and TRBJ2-3, is GAGVSQSPSNKVTEKGKDVELRCDPISGHTALYWYRQSLGQGLEFLIYFQGNSAPDKSGLPSDRFSAERTGGSVSTLTIQRTQQEDSAVYLCASSPQTGLYTQYFGPGTRLTVL.

The chain joins TRBV30 to TRBJ2-7, with 8 bases aligning to TRBD2. This CDR3 has 19 residues. The germline gives CDR1 GTSNPN, CDR2 SVGIG (reference sequence). V lost 4 bases to trimming and J lost 7 bases; unmatched junction nucleotides: 27. CDR3 sequence (DNA): TGTGCCTGGACCCGCGCCCCCCCCTCTAGCGGGTCCTCCAAGAGAGAGCAGTACTTC. This sequence encodes CAWTRAPPSSGSSKREQYF.

Only one count was recorded for this clone. The genes are TRBV2 and TRBJ2-7; the D gene is possibly TRBD2 (5 bases). This CDR3 comprises 14 residues. CDR1 is SNHLY, CDR2 FYNNEI, per germline. The V gene lost 6 bases and the J gene lost 2 bases, with 14 bases spanning the gap. Here the CDR3 reads CASRRALTPYEQYF. In DNA, the CDR3 is TGTGCCAGCAGGAGGGCCCTCACCCCCTACGAGCAGTACTTC.

This clone turned up a few times. V usage is TRBV29-1 and J usage is TRBJ1-1; D is unresolved. There are 13 residues in the CDR3. Germline V gene lookup returns CDR1 SQVTM and CDR2 ANQGSEA. V was shortened by 5 bases and J by 0 bases, with 10 bases between the two germline ends. Written as DNA, the CDR3 is TGCAGCGTTTCTCCGGGATTGAACACTGAAGCTTTCTTT. Residues: CSVSPGLNTEAFF.

The V gene is TRBV4-1, the J gene TRBJ2-7; maybe TRBD1 (5 bases). This CDR3 is built from 13 residues. Germline CDR1 reads MGHRA; CDR2 reads YSYEKL. V lost 5 bases, J lost 7 bases, and 15 bases lay in between. The CDR3 spells CASSSLDSREQYF. CDR3 bases: TGCGCCAGCAGCTCCCTTGACAGTCGGGAGCAGTACTTC.